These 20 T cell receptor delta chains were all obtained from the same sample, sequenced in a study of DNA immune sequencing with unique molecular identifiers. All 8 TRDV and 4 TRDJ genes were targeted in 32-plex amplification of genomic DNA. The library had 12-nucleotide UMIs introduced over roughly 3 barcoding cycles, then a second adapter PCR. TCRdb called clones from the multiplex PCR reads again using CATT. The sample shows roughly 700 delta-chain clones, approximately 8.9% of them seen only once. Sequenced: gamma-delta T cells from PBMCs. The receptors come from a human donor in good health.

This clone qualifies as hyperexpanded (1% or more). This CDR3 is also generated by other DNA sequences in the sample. CDR3 loop: CACELLGDPHTDKLIF. The DNA for the CDR3 is TGTGCCTGTGAGTTACTGGGGGATCCTCACACCGATAAACTCATCTTT. The chain employs TRDV2 and TRDJ1; 10 nucleotides match TRDD3. The CDR3 is 16 residues long. CDR1 and CDR2 (germline): GEAIGNYY, EKD. Trimming cost V 4 bases and J 0 bases; bases outside gene matches: 7.

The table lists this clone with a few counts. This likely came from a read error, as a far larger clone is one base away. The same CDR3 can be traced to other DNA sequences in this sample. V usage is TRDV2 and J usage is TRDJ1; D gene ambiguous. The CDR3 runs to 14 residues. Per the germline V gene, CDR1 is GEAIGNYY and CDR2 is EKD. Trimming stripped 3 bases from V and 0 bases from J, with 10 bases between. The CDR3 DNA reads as TGTGCCTGTGACCAGCTTTTGTACACCGATAAACTCATCTTT. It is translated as CACDQLLYTDKLIF.

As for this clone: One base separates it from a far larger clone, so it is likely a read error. CDR3 amino acids: CACDFVLGEPSFWDTRQMFF. DNA of the CDR3: TGTGCCTGTGACTTTGTTTTGGGGGAGCCGAGCTTCTGGGACACCCGACAGATGTTTTTC. V is TRDV2 and J is TRDJ3; 7 positions match TRDD3. The V gene's germline CDR1 is GEAIGNYY and CDR2 EKD. The CDR3 runs 20 residues. The trim removed 3 bases at V and 3 bases at J, leaving 16 bases unmatched.

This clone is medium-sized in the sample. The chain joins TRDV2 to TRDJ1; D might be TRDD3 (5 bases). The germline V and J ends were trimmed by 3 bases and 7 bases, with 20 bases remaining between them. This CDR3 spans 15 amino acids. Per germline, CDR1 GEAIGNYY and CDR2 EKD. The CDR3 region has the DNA TGTGCCTGTGACCCCATCCCTGCCGGGGGCGGTAAACTCATCTTT. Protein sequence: CACDPIPAGGGKLIF.

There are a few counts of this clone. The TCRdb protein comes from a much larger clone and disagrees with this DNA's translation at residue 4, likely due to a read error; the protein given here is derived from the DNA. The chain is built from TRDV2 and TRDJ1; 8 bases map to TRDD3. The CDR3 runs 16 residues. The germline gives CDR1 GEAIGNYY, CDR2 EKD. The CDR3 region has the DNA TGTGCCTGTTACACCTGGGGGAACCGGTACACCGATAAACTCATCTTT. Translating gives CACYTWGNRYTDKLIF.

In DNA, the CDR3 is TGTGCCTGTGACGGAATGGGGGATACTAAGGTCGATAAACTCATCTTT. Its protein is CACDGMGDTKVDKLIF. For the J gene the call is TRDJ1; the V gene lacks a call; the table's D call, TRDD3, has no DNA check behind it. CDR3 length: 16 residues.

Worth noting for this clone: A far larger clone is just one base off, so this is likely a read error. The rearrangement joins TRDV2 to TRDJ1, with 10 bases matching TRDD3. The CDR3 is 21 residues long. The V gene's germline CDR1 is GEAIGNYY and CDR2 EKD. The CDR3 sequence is CAWDTVLRPVTGGSHTDKLIF. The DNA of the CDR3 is TGTGCCTGGGACACCGTCCTACGGCCAGTAACTGGGGGATCTCACACCGATAAACTCATCTTT.

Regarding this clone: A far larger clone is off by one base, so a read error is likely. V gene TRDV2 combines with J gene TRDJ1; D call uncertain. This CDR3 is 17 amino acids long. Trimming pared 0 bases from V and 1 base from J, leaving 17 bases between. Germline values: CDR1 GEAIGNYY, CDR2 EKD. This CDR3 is CACDTLSMQGFTDKLIF. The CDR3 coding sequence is TGTGCCTGTGACACCCTGTCGATGCAGGGGTTCACCGATAAACTCATCTTT.

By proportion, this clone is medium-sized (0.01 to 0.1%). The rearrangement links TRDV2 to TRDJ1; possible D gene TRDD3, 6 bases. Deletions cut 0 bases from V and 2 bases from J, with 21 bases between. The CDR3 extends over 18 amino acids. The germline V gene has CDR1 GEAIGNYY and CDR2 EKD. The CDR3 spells CACDTVGGHEVITDKLIF. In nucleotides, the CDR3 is TGTGCCTGTGACACCGTGGGGGGGCACGAGGTGATTACCGATAAACTCATCTTT.

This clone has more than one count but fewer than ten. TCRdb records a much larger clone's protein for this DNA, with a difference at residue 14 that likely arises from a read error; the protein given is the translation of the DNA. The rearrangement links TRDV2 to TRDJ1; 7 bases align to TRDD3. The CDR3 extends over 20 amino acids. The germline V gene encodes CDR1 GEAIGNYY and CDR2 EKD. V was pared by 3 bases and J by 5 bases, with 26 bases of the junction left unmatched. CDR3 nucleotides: TGTGCCTGTGACCTCGTCTCCCCCCACGGGACTCTGGGGGCGCGGGATAAACTCATCTTT. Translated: CACDLVSPHGTLGARDKLIF.

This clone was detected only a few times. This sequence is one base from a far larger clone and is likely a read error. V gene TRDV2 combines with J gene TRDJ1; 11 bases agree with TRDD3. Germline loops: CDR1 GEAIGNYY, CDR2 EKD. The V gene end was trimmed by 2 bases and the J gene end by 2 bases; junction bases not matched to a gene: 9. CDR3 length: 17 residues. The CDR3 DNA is TGTGCCTGTGACAGCCTTCCTACTGGGGGATATACCGATAAACTCATCTTT. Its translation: CACDSLPTGGYTDKLIF.

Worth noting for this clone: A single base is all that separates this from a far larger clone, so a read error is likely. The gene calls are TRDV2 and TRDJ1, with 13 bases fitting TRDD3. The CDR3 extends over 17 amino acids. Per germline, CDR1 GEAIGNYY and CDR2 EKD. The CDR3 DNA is TGTGCCTGTAACACACTGGGGGATACGCCATACACCGATAAACTCATCTTT. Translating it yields CACNTLGDTPYTDKLIF.

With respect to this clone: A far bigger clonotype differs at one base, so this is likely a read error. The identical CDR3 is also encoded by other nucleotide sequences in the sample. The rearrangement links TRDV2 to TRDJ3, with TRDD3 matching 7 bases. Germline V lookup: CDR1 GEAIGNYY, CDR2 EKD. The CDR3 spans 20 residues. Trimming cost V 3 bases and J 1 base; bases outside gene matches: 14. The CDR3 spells CACDFVLGEPSSWDTRQMFF. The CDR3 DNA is TGTGCCTGTGACTTTGTTTTGGGGGAGCCGAGTTCCTGGGACACCCGACAGATGTTTTTC.

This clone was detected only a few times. The CDR3: CACDEIRGIRNTDKLIF. Here the CDR3 DNA reads TGTGCCTGTGACGAGATAAGGGGGATACGGAACACCGATAAACTCATCTTT. The rearrangement uses TRDV2 and TRDJ1; 10 nucleotides line up with TRDD3. V shed 3 bases, J shed 0 bases, and the junction held 9 bases outside the gene matches. CDR1 is GEAIGNYY, CDR2 EKD, per germline. The CDR3 spans 17 residues.

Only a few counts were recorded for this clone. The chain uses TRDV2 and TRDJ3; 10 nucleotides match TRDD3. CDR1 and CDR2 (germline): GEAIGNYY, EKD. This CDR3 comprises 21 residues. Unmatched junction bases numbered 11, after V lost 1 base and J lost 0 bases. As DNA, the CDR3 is TGTGCCTGTGACACACTGGGGGATGGGGCGCTCTACTCCTGGGACACCCGACAGATGTTTTTC. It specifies CACDTLGDGALYSWDTRQMFF.

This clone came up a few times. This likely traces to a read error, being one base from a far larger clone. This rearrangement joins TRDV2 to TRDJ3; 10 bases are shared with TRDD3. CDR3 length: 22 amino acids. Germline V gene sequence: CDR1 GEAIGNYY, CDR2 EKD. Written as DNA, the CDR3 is TGTGCCTGTGACTCCGTGGAGAGTACTGGGGGATCCAGCTCCTGGGACATCCGACAGATGTTTTTC. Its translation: CACDSVESTGGSSSWDIRQMFF.

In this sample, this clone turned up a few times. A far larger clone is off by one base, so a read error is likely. CDR3 sequence: CACDFVLGEPSSWDTRQVFF. CDR3 bases: TGTGCCTGTGACTTTGTTTTGGGGGAGCCGAGCTCCTGGGACACCCGACAGGTGTTTTTC. The chain joins TRDV2 to TRDJ3, with TRDD3 identical over 7 bases. The CDR3 runs to 20 residues. Germline CDR1 GEAIGNYY, CDR2 EKD.

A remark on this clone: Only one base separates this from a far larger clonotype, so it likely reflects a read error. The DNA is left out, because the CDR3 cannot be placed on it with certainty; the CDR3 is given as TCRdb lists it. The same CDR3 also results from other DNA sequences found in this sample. This CDR3 is CSVLLCSIVPFSRFILGVPYTDKLIF. V gene assignment gives TRAV29/DV5, but the J gene was left uncalled; whether TRDD3, the table's D call, matches the DNA was not checked. The germline V gene encodes CDR1 NSMFDY and CDR2 ISSIKDK. The CDR3 adds up to 26 amino acids, both ends counted.

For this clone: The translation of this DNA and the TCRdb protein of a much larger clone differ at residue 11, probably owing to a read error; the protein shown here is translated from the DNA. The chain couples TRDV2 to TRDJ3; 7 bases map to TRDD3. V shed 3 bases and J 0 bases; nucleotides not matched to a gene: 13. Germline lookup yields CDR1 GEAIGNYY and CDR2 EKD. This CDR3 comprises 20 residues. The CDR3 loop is CACDFVLGEPISWDTRQMFF. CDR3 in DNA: TGTGCCTGTGACTTTGTTTTGGGGGAGCCGATCTCCTGGGACACCCGACAGATGTTTTTC.

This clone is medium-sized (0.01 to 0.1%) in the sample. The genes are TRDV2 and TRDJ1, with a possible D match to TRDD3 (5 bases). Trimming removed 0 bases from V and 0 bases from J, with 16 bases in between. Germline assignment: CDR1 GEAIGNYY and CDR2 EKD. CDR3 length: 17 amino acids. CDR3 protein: CACDTLGSRENTDKLIF. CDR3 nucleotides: TGTGCCTGTGACACCTTGGGATCCCGCGAGAACACCGATAAACTCATCTTT.